The 17 T cell receptor beta chains below come from one sample, sequenced in a study of tumor-infiltrating lymphocytes in primary liver carcinoma. Priming with a constant-region primer yielded TCR beta cDNA from roughly 0.45 ug total RNA. Three nested multiplex PCR rounds, a slightly modified ARM-PCR, produced the libraries for TCR beta. A C-beta reverse primer and TRBV1-TRBV30 forward primers served in each of the first two PCR rounds, at roughly 10 cycles apiece. A single record per CDR3 protein comes from TCRdb applying MiXCR to the multiplex PCR reads. The table records 250,000 to 400,000 distinct CDR3 sequences, approximately 60% of them present only once. Unsorted whole blood supplied the blood RNA, and germline DNA was isolated too. The sample consisted of peripheral blood. The receptors here all came from a man aged 40-55 years with primary liver carcinoma and hepatitis B virus infection.

To note about this clonotype: A much larger clone differs by one base, so this may be a read error. V and J are TRBV2 and TRBJ2-6; D is unresolved. V lost 8 bases and J lost 2, with 13 bases in between. This CDR3 comprises 15 residues. Per the germline V gene, CDR1 is SNHLY and CDR2 is FYNNEI. DNA for the CDR3: TGTGCCAGCTTGTTTCGACATGCTGGGGCCAACGTCCTGACTTTC. It translates to CASLFRHAGANVLTF.

The chain carries TRBV11-3 and TRBJ2-1; 7 positions agree with TRBD2. CDR1 is SGHNT and CDR2 is YENEEA in the germline V gene. Unmatched junction bases numbered 8, after V lost 4 bases and J lost 11 bases. The CDR3 loop spans 13 amino acids. The CDR3 sequence is CASSSERGGKQFF. The CDR3 coding sequence is TGTGCCAGCAGCTCCGAGCGGGGCGGCAAGCAGTTCTTC. The variable domain in full, completed from reference TRBV11-3 and TRBJ2-1, reads EAGVVQSPRYKIIEKKQPVAFWCNPISGHNTLYWYLQNLGQGPELLIRYENEEAVDDSQLPKDRFSAERLKGVDSTLKIQPAELGDSAVYLCASSSERGGKQFFGPGTRLTVL.

The V and J genes are TRBV7-9 and TRBJ2-1, with D unclear. This CDR3 is 15 amino acids long. Germline V gene data show CDR1 as SEHNR and CDR2 as FQNEAQ (reference sequence). V lost 5 bases and J 0 bases, leaving 11 bases between the germline ends. CDR3 sequence (DNA): TGTGCCAGCAGCCGAGGCCCTAGCTCCTACAATGAGCAGTTCTTC. As protein: CASSRGPSSYNEQFF.

For this clonotype: At one of its ends the junction is not consistent with the germline gene, which may arise from a read error. The chain is built from TRBV11-3 and TRBJ2-1; D possibly corresponds to TRBD2 (6 bases). The germline CDR1 and CDR2 sequences are SGHNT and YENEEA. There are 14 residues in the CDR3. The DNA for the CDR3 is TGTACCAGCAACTTGGGAGGTGGGAGTGGTGAGCAGTTCTTC. This sequence encodes CTSNLGGGSGEQFF.

In regard to this clonotype: A much more abundant neighbour one base away suggests this may be a read error. The genes are TRBV10-2 and TRBJ2-7; D is possibly TRBD2 (5 bases). V was trimmed by 2 bases and J by 2 bases, leaving 10 bases between them. The CDR3 has 14 residues. Germline CDR1 is WSHSY and CDR2 is SAAADI. The CDR3 DNA reads TGCGCCAGCAGTGAGGGTAGGAGGCCCTACGAGCAGTACTTC. Translated, it gives CASSEGRRPYEQYF.

This clonotype was seen at least ten times. The V call is TRBV11-1, the J call TRBJ2-1; tentatively, D is TRBD2 (6 bases). V shed 4 bases and J shed 2 bases, with 15 bases lying between them. CDR3 length: 16 amino acids. Germline assignment: CDR1 SGHAT and CDR2 FQDESV (reference sequence). CDR3 sequence reads: CASSSSGTPTYNEQFF. The DNA of the CDR3 is TGTGCCAGCAGCTCATCCGGGACTCCGACCTACAATGAGCAGTTCTTC.

Regarding this clonotype: The junction departs from the called germline gene at one end, perhaps through a read error. V and J are TRBV6-5 and TRBJ2-3; a weak D match, TRBD1 (6 bases). CDR3 length: 15 residues. Germline V lookup: CDR1 MNHEY, CDR2 SVGAGI. CDR3 residues: CASSYSRGSTDMQYF. CDR3 in DNA: TGCGCCAGCAGTTACTCCAGGGGATCGACAGATATGCAGTATTTT.

A note on this clonotype: This could be a read error, since a much larger clone is one nucleotide away. The V call is TRBV4-3, the J call TRBJ2-2, with 10 positions matching TRBD2. The CDR3 length is 17 residues. Germline V gives CDR1 LGHNA, CDR2 YSLEER. The CDR3 nucleotides read TGCGCCAGAAGCCGAGGGTCAGCGGGAGGGGGCACCGGGGAGCTGTTTTTT. Translating it yields CARSRGSAGGGTGELFF.

Many counts were recorded for this clonotype. The chain couples TRBV4-3 to TRBJ1-2, with a weak D call TRBD1 (5 bases). V was clipped by 1 base and J by 0 bases, with 9 bases between them. The length of the CDR3 is 15 residues. Germline V lookup: CDR1 LGHNA, CDR2 YSLEER. CDR3 region: CASSQAGLANYGYTF. The CDR3 region has the DNA TGCGCCAGCAGCCAAGCAGGGTTAGCTAACTATGGCTACACCTTC.

Worth noting for this clonotype: Given a much more abundant clone one base away, this may be a read error. This chain connects TRBV5-1 to TRBJ1-1, with D perhaps TRBD1 (5 bases). This CDR3 has 15 residues. The germline V gene encodes CDR1 SGHRS and CDR2 YFSETQ. CDR3: CASSFLGRANIEAFF. CDR3 nucleotides: TGCGCCAGCAGCTTTCTGGGACGGGCGAACATTGAAGCTTTCTTT.

Concerning this clonotype: A read error may account for a junction end that differs from germline. The rearrangement links TRBV4-3 to TRBJ2-2, with a possible D match to TRBD2 (5 bases). Germline V gene data show CDR1 as LGHNA and CDR2 as YSLEER. CDR3 size: 13 residues. The CDR3 sequence is CASSLVTTGVLFF. The CDR3 DNA is TGCGCCAGCAGCCTGGTTACAACCGGGGTGCTGTTTTTC.

As regards this clonotype: This may be a read error, as it is one base from a much larger clone. The V gene is TRBV6-1, the J gene TRBJ1-5; D uncertain. This CDR3 has 14 residues. The germline gives CDR1 MNHNS, CDR2 SASEGT. In nucleotides, the CDR3 is TGTGCCAGCATTGAAGGAGGGCCGGGACAGCCCCAGCATTTT. Translated, it gives CASIEGGPGQPQHF.

In the case of this clonotype: This may be a read error, as it is one base from a much larger clone. The rearrangement joins TRBV4-1 to TRBJ1-4; a weak D match, TRBD1 (5 bases). This CDR3 has 14 amino acids. The V gene lost 4 bases and the J gene lost 6 bases, with 12 bases spanning the gap. Germline CDR1 reads MGHRA; CDR2 reads YSYEKL. CDR3 coding DNA: TGCGCCAGCAGCCGTACGGGGACGGATGAAAAACTGTTTTTT. Translated, it gives CASSRTGTDEKLFF.

Worth noting for this clonotype: Germline is not matched at one junction end, which may reflect a read error. This chain links TRBV24-1 with TRBJ1-2, with D perhaps TRBD1 (5 bases). This CDR3 spans 14 amino acids. Germline CDR1 KGHDR, CDR2 SFDVKD. The DNA for the CDR3 is TGTGTCACCAGTGAAAGGGCAGGGAACTATGGCTACACCTTC. Amino acid sequence: CVTSERAGNYGYTF.

Turning to this clonotype: The junction departs from germline at one end; a sequencing error may be responsible. V and J are TRBV18 and TRBJ2-1; possibly TRBD2 for D (6 bases). This CDR3 has 17 amino acids. Germline CDR1 and CDR2: KGHSH and LQKENI. The CDR3 spells CARSPEVRGLFPNEQFF. The CDR3 region has the DNA TGTGCCAGATCACCTGAAGTGAGGGGACTGTTTCCCAATGAGCAGTTCTTC. Looking up the rest from reference TRBV18 and TRBJ2-1 gives the full variable domain: NAGVMQNPRHLVRRRGQEARLRCSPMKGHSHVYWYRQLPEEGLKFMVYLQKENIIDESGMPKERFSAEFPKEGPSILRIQQVVRGDSAAYFCARSPEVRGLFPNEQFFGPGTRLTVL.

The chain recombines TRBV11-2 with TRBJ2-7, with TRBD2 as a possible D gene (6 bases). V dropped 9 bases and J dropped 2 bases, with 17 bases sitting between them. The germline CDR1 and CDR2 sequences are SGHAT and FQNNGV. CDR3 length: 14 amino acids. CDR3 amino acids: CASGLGLATYEQYF. The CDR3 DNA is TGTGCCAGTGGCTTGGGACTCGCTACCTACGAGCAGTACTTC.

Regarding this clonotype: One junction end does not reproduce the germline sequence, and a read error may be involved. The chain joins TRBV6-5 to TRBJ1-5, with D hard to call. Germline V gene data show CDR1 as MNHEY and CDR2 as SVGAGI. CDR3 length: 16 amino acids. CDR3 in amino acids: CASTYRSDRGDQPQHF. In DNA form, the CDR3 reads TGTGCCAGCACTTACCGATCAGACCGTGGCGATCAGCCCCAGCATTTT.